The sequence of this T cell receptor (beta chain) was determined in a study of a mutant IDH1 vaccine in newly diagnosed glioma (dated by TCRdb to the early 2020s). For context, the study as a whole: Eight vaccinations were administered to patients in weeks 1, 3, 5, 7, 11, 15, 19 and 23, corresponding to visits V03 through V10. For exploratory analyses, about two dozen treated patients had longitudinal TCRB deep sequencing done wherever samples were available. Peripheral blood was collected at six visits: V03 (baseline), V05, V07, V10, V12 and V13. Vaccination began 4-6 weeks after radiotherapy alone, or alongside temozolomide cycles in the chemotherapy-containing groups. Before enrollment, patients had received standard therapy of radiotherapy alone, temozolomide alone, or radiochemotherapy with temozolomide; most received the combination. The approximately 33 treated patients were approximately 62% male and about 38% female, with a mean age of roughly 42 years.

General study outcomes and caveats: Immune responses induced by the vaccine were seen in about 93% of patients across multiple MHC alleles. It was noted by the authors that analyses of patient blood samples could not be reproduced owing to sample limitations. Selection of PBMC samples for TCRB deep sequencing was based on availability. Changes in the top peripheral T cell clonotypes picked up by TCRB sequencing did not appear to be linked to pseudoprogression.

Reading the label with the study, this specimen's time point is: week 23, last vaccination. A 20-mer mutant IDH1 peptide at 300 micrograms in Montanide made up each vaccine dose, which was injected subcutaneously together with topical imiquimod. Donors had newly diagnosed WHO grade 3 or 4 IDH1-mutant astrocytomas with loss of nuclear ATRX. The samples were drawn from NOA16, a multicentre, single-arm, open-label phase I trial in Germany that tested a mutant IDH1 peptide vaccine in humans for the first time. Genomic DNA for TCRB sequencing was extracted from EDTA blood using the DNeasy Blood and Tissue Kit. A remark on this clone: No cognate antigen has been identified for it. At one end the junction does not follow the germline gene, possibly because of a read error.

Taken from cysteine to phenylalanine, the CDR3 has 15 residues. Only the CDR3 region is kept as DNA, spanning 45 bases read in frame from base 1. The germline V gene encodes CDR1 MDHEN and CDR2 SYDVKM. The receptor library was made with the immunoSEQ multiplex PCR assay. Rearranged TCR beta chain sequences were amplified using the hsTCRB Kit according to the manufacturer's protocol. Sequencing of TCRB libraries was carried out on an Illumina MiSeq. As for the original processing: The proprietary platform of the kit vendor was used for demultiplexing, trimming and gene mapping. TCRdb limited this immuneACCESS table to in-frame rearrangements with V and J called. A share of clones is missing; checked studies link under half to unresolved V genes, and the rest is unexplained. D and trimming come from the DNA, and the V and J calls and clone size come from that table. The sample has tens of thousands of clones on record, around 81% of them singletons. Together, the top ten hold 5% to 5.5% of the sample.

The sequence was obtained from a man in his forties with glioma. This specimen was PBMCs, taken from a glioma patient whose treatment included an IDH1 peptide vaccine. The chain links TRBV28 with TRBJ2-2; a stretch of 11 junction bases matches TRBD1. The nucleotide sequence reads TGTGCCAGCAGCCCCGGCGGGACAGGGGGTGGGGTGCTGTTTTTT. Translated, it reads CASSPGGTGGGVLFF.